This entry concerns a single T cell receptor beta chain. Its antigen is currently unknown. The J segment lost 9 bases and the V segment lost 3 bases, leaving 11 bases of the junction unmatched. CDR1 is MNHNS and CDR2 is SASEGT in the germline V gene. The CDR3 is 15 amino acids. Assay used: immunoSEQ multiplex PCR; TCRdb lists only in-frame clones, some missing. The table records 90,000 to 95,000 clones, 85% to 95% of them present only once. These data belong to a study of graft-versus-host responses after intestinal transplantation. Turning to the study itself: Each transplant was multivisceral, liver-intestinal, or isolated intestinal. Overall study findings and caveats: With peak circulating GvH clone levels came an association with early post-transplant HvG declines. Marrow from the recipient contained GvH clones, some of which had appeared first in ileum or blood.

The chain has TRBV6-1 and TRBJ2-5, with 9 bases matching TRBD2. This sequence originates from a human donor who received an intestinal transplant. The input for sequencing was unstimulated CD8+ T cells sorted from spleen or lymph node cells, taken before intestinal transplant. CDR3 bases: TGTGCCAGCAGTGACGTAGCGGGGGAGAGTTCCCCCCAGTACTTC. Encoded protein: CASSDVAGESSPQYF.